Shown below are 10 T cell receptor beta chains from a single sample sequenced in a study of identical twins. MiXCR was run by TCRdb on the 5' RACE reads, yielding one entry per CDR3 protein. The table records hundreds of thousands of distinct CDR3 sequences, roughly 24% of them present only once. The same specimen was also included in a second study, on T cells expressing NK-cell markers.

The sample taken for sequencing was CD4+ T cells sorted from blood. The receptors originated from a woman aged 18-29 years in good health.

The table lists this clonotype with many counts. At one end the junction does not follow the germline gene, possibly because of a read error. The rearrangement joins TRBV7-9 to TRBJ2-1; D is unclear. The germline gives CDR1 SEHNR, CDR2 FQNEAQ (reference sequence). This CDR3 region has 12 residues. CDR3 in amino acids: CASSLGSNEQFF. The CDR3 nucleotides read TGTGCCAGCAGTTTAGGAAGCAATGAGCAGTTCTTC. Looking up the rest from reference TRBV7-9 and TRBJ2-1 gives the full variable domain: DTGVSQNPRHKITKRGQNVTFRCDPISEHNRLYWYRQTLGQGPEFLTYFQNEAQLEKSRLLSDRFSAERPKGSFSTLEIQRTEQGDSAMYLCASSLGSNEQFFGPGTRLTVL.

The V and J genes are TRBV5-5 and TRBJ2-2; no firm D call. This CDR3 comprises 15 residues. The germline V gene has CDR1 SGHKS and CDR2 YYEKEE (reference sequence). With 2 bases removed from V and 7 bases from J, the gap between germline ends came to 15 bases. CDR3 coding DNA: TGTGCCAGCAGCTTAACGGGCGCCCGCGTCGGGGAGCTGTTTTTT. It is translated as CASSLTGARVGELFF.

The CDR3 protein is CASSWQGTDTQYF. CDR3 DNA sequence: TGTGCCAGCAGCTGGCAGGGTACAGATACGCAGTATTTT. The rearrangement links TRBV11-3 to TRBJ2-3, with D possibly TRBD1 on 5 matching bases. The CDR3 has 13 residues. Germline lookup yields CDR1 SGHNT and CDR2 YENEEA. V was shortened by 4 bases and J by 3 bases, with 8 bases between the two germline ends.

The chain is built from TRBV12-3 or TRBV12-4 and TRBJ2-7, with TRBD1 as a possible D gene (6 bases). CDR3 size: 15 residues. Trimming pared 4 bases from V and 1 base from J, leaving 14 bases between. The CDR3 DNA reads as TGTGCCAGCAGTTCCCTTGACAGGTTGTCCTACGAGCAGTACTTC. This sequence encodes CASSSLDRLSYEQYF.

This clonotype was observed at least ten times. J is TRBJ2-2 and V is TRBV7-2, with D maybe TRBD1 (6 bases). The germline V and J ends were trimmed by 3 bases and 0 bases, with 11 bases remaining between them. This CDR3 comprises 16 residues. Germline loops: CDR1 SGHTA, CDR2 FQGNSA. The CDR3: CASSFTGHSNTGELFF. The CDR3 nucleotides read TGTGCCAGCAGCTTTACGGGACATTCGAACACCGGGGAGCTGTTTTTT.

As DNA, the CDR3 is TGCAGTGCTAGATGGGGACAGGACACTGAAGCTTTCTTT. Encoded protein: CSARWGQDTEAFF. The chain links TRBV20-1 to TRBJ1-1; TRBD1 aligns across 8 bases. The CDR3 covers 13 residues. Trimming at V came to 2 bases and at J to 3 bases, leaving 2 bases not matched to a gene. Germline CDR1 reads DFQATT; CDR2 reads SNEGSKA (reference sequence).

This clonotype was observed a handful of times. V gene TRBV6-2 or TRBV6-3 combines with J gene TRBJ2-3, with a weak D call TRBD2 (6 bases). Germline values: CDR1 MNHEY, CDR2 SVGEGT. Trimming took off 6 bases at V and 4 bases at J, with 17 bases between the two ends. The CDR3 has 15 amino acids. The CDR3 sequence: CASSFTGEGADTQYF. CDR3 bases: TGTGCCAGCAGCTTCACGGGAGAGGGAGCAGATACGCAGTATTTT.

V gene TRBV29-1 combines with J gene TRBJ1-2; D call uncertain. Trimming took off 4 bases at V and 5 bases at J, with 11 bases between the two ends. From germline, CDR1 is SQVTM and CDR2 ANQGSEA. This CDR3 spans 12 amino acids. The CDR3 reads CSVAEGSYGYTF. CDR3 in DNA: TGCAGCGTTGCGGAGGGTAGTTATGGCTACACCTTC.

The chain combines TRBV20-1 with TRBJ2-1; 9 bases align to TRBD2. Germline CDR1 and CDR2: DFQATT and SNEGSKA (reference sequence). The length of the CDR3 is 14 residues. Trimming cost V 6 bases and J 5 bases; bases outside gene matches: 8. CDR3 nucleotide sequence: TGCAGTGCCCTGGGACTAGCAGATAACAATGAGCAGTTCTTC. As protein: CSALGLADNNEQFF.

This rearrangement joins TRBV7-9 to TRBJ2-5; 13 positions agree with TRBD2. Losses at the gene ends were 3 bases for V and 7 bases for J; bases not matched to a gene: 5. This CDR3 region has 15 residues. Germline values: CDR1 SEHNR, CDR2 FQNEAQ (reference sequence). In DNA, the CDR3 is TGTGCCAGCAGCTTCGGACTAGCGGGAGAAGGGACCCAGTACTTC. Protein product: CASSFGLAGEGTQYF.